A selection of T cell receptor beta chains follows, all from one sample in a study of blood T cell repertoires in COVID-19. Some clones are missing from TCRdb's copy, which holds only in-frame ones; the method was immunoSEQ multiplex PCR. The profile shows around 130,000 clones, roughly 80% of them singletons. Sequencing input: peripheral blood. These receptors all stem from a man aged 55-75 years with acute or convalescent COVID-19. Both conserved end residues are part of each CDR3. The D gene is left open where the match is weak. Size values are once, few and many counts, or a class for expanded clones, and some rows have none.

TRBJ1-4 TRBV5-5 - TRBD1 CASSWGTGDEKLFF TGTGCCAGCAGCTGGGGGACAGGAGACGAAAAACTGTTTTTT
TRBJ1-1 TRBV4-2 - TRBD1 CASSRTGGDQAFF TGTGCCAGCAGCCGAACAGGGGGCGATCAAGCTTTCTTT
TRBJ2-1 TRBV2 - - CASNHDTQIRNEQFF TGTGCCAGCAACCACGACACGCAAATTAGGAATGAGCAGTTCTTC
TRBJ2-2 TRBV2 few TRBD2 CASSEGFAGVGELFF TGTGCCAGCAGTGAAGGGTTTGCGGGAGTCGGGGAGCTGTTTTTT
TRBJ2-7 TRBV30 - TRBD2 CAWNRGEYEQYF TGTGCCTGGAACCGGGGGGAGTACGAGCAGTACTTC
TRBJ2-1 TRBV10-3 - - CAIVGESNEQFF TGTGCCATCGTGGGAGAGTCCAATGAGCAGTTCTTC
TRBJ1-2 TRBV7-9 - TRBD1 CASSPGQGSFGYTF TGTGCCAGCAGCCCGGGACAGGGCAGCTTTGGCTACACCTTC
TRBJ2-7 TRBV11-2 - TRBD2 CASSFNRGRATLYF TGTGCCAGCAGCTTTAATCGCGGGAGGGCTACGTTGTACTTC
TRBJ1-1 TRBV5-1 - TRBD1 CASSAMTGENTEAFF TGCGCCAGCAGCGCCATGACAGGGGAGAACACTGAAGCTTTCTTT
TRBJ1-3 TRBV19 - - CASSIDNRAGNTIYF TGTGCCAGTAGTATAGACAACAGGGCTGGAAACACCATATATTTT
TRBJ1-5 TRBV12-5 few TRBD1 CASAQRTGGEFSNQPQHF TGTGCTAGTGCACAGAGGACAGGGGGCGAATTTAGCAATCAGCCCCAGCATTTT
TRBJ2-1 TRBV7-8 - - CASSAPAPGGRPFF TGTGCCAGCAGCGCCCCGGCACCGGGGGGCCGCCCGTTCTTC
TRBJ2-1 TRBV6-6 - TRBD2 CASTEVTSGGNEQFF TGTGCCAGCACCGAGGTTACTAGCGGGGGGAATGAGCAGTTCTTC
TRBJ2-1 TRBV10-3 - - CAISESRQTIDEQFF TGTGCCATCAGTGAGTCGAGGCAGACTATTGATGAGCAGTTCTTC
TRBJ1-1 TRBV6-6 - - CASSRGRTEAFF TGTGCCAGCAGTAGGGGTCGAACTGAAGCTTTCTTT
TRBJ2-2 TRBV14 - - CASSQVMNTGELFF TGTGCCAGCAGCCAAGTAATGAACACCGGGGAGCTGTTTTTT
TRBJ1-3 TRBV4-1 - TRBD1 CASSQDRTGGFRSGNTIYF TGCGCCAGCAGCCAAGATCGGACAGGGGGCTTTAGGTCTGGAAACACCATATATTTT
TRBJ1-3 TRBV23-1 once TRBD1 CASGQGNGNTIYF TGCGCATCCGGACAGGGGAATGGAAACACCATATATTTT
TRBJ2-1 TRBV15 - - CATSREGFGANEQFF TGTGCCACCAGCAGAGAAGGTTTTGGGGCCAATGAGCAGTTCTTC
TRBJ2-5 TRBV5-1 - TRBD2 CASSAGLAGFIQETQYF TGCGCCAGCAGCGCGGGACTAGCGGGGTTCATCCAAGAGACCCAGTACTTC
TRBJ2-2 TRBV15 - - CATSRGASGELFF TGTGCCACCAGCAGAGGGGCCTCCGGGGAGCTGTTTTTT
TRBJ2-7 TRBV9 - TRBD1 CASSKRGTGDQYEQYF TGTGCCAGCAGCAAAAGGGGGACAGGGGACCAATACGAGCAGTACTTC
TRBJ1-5 TRBV27 - TRBD1 CATLRTGGTNQPQHF TGTGCCACTCTCCGGACAGGGGGGACCAATCAGCCCCAGCATTTT
TRBJ1-2 TRBV19 few TRBD1 CASSQGQGADYGYTF TGTGCCAGTAGCCAAGGACAGGGGGCGGACTATGGCTACACCTTC